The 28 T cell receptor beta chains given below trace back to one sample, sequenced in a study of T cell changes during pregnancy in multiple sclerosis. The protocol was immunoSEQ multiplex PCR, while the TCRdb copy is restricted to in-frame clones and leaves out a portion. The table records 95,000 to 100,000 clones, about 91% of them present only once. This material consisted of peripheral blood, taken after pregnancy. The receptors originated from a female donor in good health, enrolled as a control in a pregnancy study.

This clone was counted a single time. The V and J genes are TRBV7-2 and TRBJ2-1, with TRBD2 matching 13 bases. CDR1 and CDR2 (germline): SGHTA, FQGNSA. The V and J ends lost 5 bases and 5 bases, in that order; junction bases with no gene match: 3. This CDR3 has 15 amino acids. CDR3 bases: TGTGCCAGCAGCGCGACTAGCGGGAGGCACAATGAGCAGTTCTTC. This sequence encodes CASSATSGRHNEQFF.

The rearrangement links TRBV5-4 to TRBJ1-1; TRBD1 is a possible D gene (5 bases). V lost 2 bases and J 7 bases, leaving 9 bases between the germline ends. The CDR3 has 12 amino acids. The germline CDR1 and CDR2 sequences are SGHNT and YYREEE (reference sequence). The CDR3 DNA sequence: TGTGCCAGCAGCTTTTCCGGGGGTGAAGCTTTCTTT. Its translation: CASSFSGGEAFF.

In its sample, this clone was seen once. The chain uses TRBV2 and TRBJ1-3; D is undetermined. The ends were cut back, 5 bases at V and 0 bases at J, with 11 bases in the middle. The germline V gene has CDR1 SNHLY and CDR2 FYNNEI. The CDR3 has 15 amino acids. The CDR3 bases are TGTGCCAGCAGTTTTTACACCCCCTCTGGAAACACCATATATTTT. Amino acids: CASSFYTPSGNTIYF.

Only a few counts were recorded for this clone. The CDR3 sequence: CASRPDRNSPLHF. The CDR3 bases are TGTGCCAGCAGACCGGACAGAAATTCACCCCTCCACTTT. V and J are TRBV6-6 and TRBJ1-6; possibly TRBD1 for D (6 bases). The CDR3 totals 13 residues. The V and J ends lost 6 bases and 7 bases respectively, with 10 bases between them. The germline gives CDR1 MNHNY, CDR2 SVGAGI (reference sequence).

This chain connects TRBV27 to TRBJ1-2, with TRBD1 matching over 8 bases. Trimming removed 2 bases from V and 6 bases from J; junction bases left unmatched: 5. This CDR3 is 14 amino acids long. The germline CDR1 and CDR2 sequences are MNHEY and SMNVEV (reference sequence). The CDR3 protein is CASSLGQGRNGYTF. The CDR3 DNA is TGTGCCAGCAGTTTAGGACAGGGTAGGAATGGCTACACCTTC.

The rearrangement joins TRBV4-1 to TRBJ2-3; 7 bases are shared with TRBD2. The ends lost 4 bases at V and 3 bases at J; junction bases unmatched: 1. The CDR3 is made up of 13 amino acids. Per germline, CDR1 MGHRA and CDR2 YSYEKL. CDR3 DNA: TGCGCCAGCAGCCGGGGAGGGACAGATACGCAGTATTTT. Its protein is CASSRGGTDTQYF.

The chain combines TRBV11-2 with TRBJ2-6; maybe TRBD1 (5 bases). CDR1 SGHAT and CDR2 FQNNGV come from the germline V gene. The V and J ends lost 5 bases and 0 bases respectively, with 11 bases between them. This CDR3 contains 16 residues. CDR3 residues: CASSQDQGSGANVLTF. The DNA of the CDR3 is TGTGCCAGCAGCCAAGATCAGGGCTCTGGGGCCAACGTCCTGACTTTC.

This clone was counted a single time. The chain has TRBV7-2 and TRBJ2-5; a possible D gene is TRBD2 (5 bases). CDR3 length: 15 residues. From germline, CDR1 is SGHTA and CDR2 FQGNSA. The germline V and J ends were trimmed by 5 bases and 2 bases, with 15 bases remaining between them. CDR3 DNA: TGTGCCAGCAGCCGGATCCCAGCGGAACAAGAGACCCAGTACTTC. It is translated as CASSRIPAEQETQYF. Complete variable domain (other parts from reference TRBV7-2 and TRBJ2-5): GAGVSQSPSNKVTEKGKDVELRCDPISGHTALYWYRQSLGQGLEFLIYFQGNSAPDKSGLPSDRFSAERTGGSVSTLTIQRTQQEDSAVYLCASSRIPAEQETQYFGPGTRLLVL.

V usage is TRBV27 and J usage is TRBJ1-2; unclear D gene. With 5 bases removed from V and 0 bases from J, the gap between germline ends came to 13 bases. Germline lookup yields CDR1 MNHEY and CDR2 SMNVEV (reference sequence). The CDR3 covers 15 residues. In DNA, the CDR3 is TGTGCCAGCAGTCCTTACAGAGATACTAACTATGGCTACACCTTC. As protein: CASSPYRDTNYGYTF.

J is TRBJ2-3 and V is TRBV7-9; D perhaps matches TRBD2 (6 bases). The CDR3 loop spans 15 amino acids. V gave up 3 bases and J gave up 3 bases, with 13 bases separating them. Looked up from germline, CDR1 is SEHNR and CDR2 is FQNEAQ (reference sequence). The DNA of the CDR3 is TGTGCCAGCAGCTTCCTTGGCGGGGAAACAGATACGCAGTATTTT. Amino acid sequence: CASSFLGGETDTQYF. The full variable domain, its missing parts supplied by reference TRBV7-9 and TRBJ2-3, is DTGVSQNPRHKITKRGQNVTFRCDPISEHNRLYWYRQTLGQGPEFLTYFQNEAQLEKSRLLSDRFSAERPKGSFSTLEIQRTEQGDSAMYLCASSFLGGETDTQYFGPGTRLTVL.

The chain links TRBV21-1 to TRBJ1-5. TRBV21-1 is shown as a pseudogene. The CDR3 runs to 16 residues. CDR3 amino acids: CASSKMRGGPNQPQHF. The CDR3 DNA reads TGTGCCAGCAGCAAAATGAGGGGGGGACCCAATCAGCCCCAGCATTTT.

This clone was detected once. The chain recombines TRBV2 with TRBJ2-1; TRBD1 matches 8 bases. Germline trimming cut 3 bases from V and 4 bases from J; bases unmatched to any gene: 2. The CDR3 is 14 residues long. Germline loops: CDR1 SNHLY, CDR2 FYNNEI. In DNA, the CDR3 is TGTGCCAGCAGTGATTACAGGGGGTACAATGAGCAGTTCTTC. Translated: CASSDYRGYNEQFF.

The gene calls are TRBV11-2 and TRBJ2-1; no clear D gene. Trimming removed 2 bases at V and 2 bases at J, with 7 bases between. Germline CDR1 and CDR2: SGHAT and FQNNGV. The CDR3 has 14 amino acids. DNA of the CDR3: TGTGCCAGCAGCTTAACTGCCCCCTACAATGAGCAGTTCTTC. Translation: CASSLTAPYNEQFF.

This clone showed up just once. CDR3 sequence (DNA): TGTGCCAGTAGTATGAAGAGAGGGGCGGGGAATACGCAGTATTTT. Amino acids: CASSMKRGAGNTQYF. The chain joins TRBV19 to TRBJ2-3; D is perhaps TRBD2 (6 bases). This CDR3 comprises 15 residues. The V end lost 3 bases, the J end lost 7 bases, and 17 bases lay between the germline ends. From germline, CDR1 is LNHDA and CDR2 SQIVND (reference sequence).

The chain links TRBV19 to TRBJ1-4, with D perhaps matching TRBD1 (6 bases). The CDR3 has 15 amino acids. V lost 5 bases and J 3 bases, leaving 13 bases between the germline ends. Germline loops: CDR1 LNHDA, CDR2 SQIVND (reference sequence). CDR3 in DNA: TGTGCCAGTAGTCCCCCCGGGACACCTAATGAAAAACTGTTTTTT. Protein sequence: CASSPPGTPNEKLFF.

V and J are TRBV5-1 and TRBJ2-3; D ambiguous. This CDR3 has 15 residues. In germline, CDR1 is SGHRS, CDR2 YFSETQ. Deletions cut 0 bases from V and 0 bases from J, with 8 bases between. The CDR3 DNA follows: TGCGCCAGCAGCTTGGCCGCAGGTAGCACAGATACGCAGTATTTT. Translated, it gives CASSLAAGSTDTQYF.

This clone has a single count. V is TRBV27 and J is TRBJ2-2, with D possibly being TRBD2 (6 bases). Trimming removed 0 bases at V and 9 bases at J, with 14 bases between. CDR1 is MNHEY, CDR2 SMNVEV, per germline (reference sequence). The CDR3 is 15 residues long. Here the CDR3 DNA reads TGTGCCAGCAGTTTATCGATGAGCGGGTTATGGGAGCTGTTTTTT. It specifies CASSLSMSGLWELFF.

The CDR3 spells CASSNRSEQYF. CDR3 DNA: TGTGCCAGCAGCAACAGGAGCGAGCAGTACTTC. This chain joins TRBV13 and TRBJ2-7; D perhaps matches TRBD1 (5 bases). CDR1 PRHDT and CDR2 FYEKMQ come from the germline V gene (reference sequence). CDR3 length: 11 residues. V lost 5 bases and J lost 6, with 8 bases in between. The full variable domain, with the rest looked up from reference TRBV13 and TRBJ2-7, is AAGVIQSPRHLIKEKRETATLKCYPIPRHDTVYWYQQGPGQDPQFLISFYEKMQSDKGSIPDRFSAQQFSDYHSELNMSSLELGDSALYFCASSNRSEQYFGPGTRLTVT.

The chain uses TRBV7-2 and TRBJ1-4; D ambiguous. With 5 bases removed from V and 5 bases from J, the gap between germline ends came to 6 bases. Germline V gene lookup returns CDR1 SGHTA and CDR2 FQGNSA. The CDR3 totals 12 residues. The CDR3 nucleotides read TGTGCCAGCAGCCTAATAAATGAAAAACTGTTTTTT. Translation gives CASSLINEKLFF. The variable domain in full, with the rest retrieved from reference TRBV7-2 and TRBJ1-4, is GAGVSQSPSNKVTEKGKDVELRCDPISGHTALYWYRQSLGQGLEFLIYFQGNSAPDKSGLPSDRFSAERTGGSVSTLTIQRTQQEDSAVYLCASSLINEKLFFGSGTQLSVL.

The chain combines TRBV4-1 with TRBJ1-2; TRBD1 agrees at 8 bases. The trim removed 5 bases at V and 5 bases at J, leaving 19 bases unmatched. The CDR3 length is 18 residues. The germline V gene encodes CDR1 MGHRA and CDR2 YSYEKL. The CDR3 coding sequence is TGCGCCAGCAGCTTCCGGACAGGGTTGTATGATAAGACTTATGGCTACACCTTC. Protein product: CASSFRTGLYDKTYGYTF.

CDR3 DNA: TGTGCCAGCAGTTTACTAGGGGATGAGCAGTACTTC. Residues: CASSLLGDEQYF. The V gene is TRBV28, the J gene TRBJ2-7; weak D call: TRBD1 (5 bases). The V end lost 2 bases, the J end lost 7 bases, and 9 bases lay between the germline ends. CDR3 size: 12 residues. Germline CDR1 is MDHEN and CDR2 is SYDVKM.

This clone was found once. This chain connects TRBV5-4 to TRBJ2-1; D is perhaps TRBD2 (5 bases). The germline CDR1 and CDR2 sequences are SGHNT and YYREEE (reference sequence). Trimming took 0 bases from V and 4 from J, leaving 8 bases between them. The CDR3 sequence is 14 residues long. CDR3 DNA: TGTGCCAGCAGCTTGGAAGCGGCTTACAATGAGCAGTTCTTC. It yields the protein CASSLEAAYNEQFF.

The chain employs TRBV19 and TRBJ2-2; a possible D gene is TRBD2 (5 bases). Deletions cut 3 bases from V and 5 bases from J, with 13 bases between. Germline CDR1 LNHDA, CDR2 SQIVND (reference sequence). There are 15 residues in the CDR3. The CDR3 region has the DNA TGTGCCAGTAGTATCGGTGGTAGAGGGACCGGGGAGCTGTTTTTT. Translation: CASSIGGRGTGELFF.

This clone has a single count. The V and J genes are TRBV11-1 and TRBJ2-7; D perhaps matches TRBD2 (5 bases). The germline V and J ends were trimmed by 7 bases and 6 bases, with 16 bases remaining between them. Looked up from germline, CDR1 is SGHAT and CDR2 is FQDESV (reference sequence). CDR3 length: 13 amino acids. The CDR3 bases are TGTGCCAGCACGACCCTGATGGGGAGCGAGCAGTACTTC. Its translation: CASTTLMGSEQYF.

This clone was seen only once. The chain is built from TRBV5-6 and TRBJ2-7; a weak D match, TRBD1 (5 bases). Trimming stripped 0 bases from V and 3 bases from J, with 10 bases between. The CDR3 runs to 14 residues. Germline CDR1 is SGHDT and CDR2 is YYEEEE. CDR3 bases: TGTGCCAGCAGCTTGGAGAACAGGCACTACGAGCAGTACTTC. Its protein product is CASSLENRHYEQYF.

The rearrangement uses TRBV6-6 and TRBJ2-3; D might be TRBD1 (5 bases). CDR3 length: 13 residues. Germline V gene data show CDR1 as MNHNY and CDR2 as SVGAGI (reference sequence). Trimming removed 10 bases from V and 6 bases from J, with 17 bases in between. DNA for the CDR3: TGTGCCACCGTTAGTGGGGCCGGGGATACGCAGTATTTT. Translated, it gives CATVSGAGDTQYF.

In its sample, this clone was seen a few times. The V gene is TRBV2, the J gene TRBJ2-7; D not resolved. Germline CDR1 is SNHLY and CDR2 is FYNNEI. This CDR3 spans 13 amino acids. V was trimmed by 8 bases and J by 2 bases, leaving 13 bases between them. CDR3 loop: CASFLTRTYEQYF. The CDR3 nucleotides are TGTGCCAGCTTCCTGACACGGACCTACGAGCAGTACTTC.

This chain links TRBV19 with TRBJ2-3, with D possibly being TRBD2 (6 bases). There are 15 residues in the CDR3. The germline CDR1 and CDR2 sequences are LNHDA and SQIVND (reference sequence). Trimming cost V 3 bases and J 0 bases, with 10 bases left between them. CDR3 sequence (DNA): TGTGCCAGTAGTATCGGCGGGGTTAGCACAGATACGCAGTATTTT. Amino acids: CASSIGGVSTDTQYF. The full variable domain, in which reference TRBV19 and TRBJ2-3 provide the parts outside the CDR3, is DGGITQSPKYLFRKEGQNVTLSCEQNLNHDAMYWYRQDPGQGLRLIYYSQIVNDFQKGDIAEGYSVSREKKESFPLTVTSAQKNPTAFYLCASSIGGVSTDTQYFGPGTRLTVL.